This T cell receptor (beta chain) was documented in a study of shared clonotypes between healthy human individuals. As for this clone: What it binds is not known.

Germline V CDR1 and CDR2: PRHDT, FYEKMQ (reference sequence). V gave up 4 bases and J gave up 1 base, with 7 bases separating them. The CDR3 is 14 residues long. Study-wide findings and caveats: Donor scarcity curtailed the genetic and exposure-history diversity represented herein. Despite large depth, sorted-subset datasets appeared incompletely sequenced.

This table comes from immunoSEQ multiplex PCR, and its TCRdb copy is limited to in-frame clones, with some not included. The sample records 600,000 or so clones, 98% being singletons. The naive CD8 subset, CD45RO-negative cells positively selected for CCR7, excluded terminally differentiated effector memory CD45RA+ cells. Sequenced material: naive CD8+ T cells sorted from blood. The chain combines TRBV13 with TRBJ2-2; no definite D call. The origin of this receptor is a man in his thirties or forties in good health. In DNA, the CDR3 is TGTGCCAGCAGCTCCACTATGAACACCGGGGAGCTGTTTTTT. It is translated as CASSSTMNTGELFF.